The source of this T cell receptor (beta chain) is a study of blood T cell repertoires in COVID-19. Study context: The samples span acute and convalescent COVID-19 from the United States, Italy and Spain.

Everyone who took part was roughly 18 to 89 years old, and they came from 20 to 25 US areas. Recovered status applied to Cohort 3 donors who had two consecutive negative PCRs. It also applied to those with clearance or with symptom resolution. Per the study methods: Reference gene primer amplification in the assay estimated nucleated cell counts. Clones were sequenced by immunoSEQ multiplex PCR, and TCRdb holds only the in-frame ones, with some missing. V and J calls and clone size follow that table, whereas D and trimming were derived from the DNA. The data contain approximately 280,000 clones, around nine tenths of them seen just once; the ten biggest clones take up 6% to 6.5%. The sequence was collected from a middle-aged woman who had recovered from COVID-19. The sequencing input was PBMCs or T cells enriched from blood (not recorded which).

CDR3 residues: CSASGLAGGRGYEQYF. DNA of the CDR3: TGCAGTGCGAGTGGACTAGCGGGAGGGAGGGGCTACGAGCAGTACTTC. The chain has TRBV20-1 and TRBJ2-7; 15 bases align to TRBD2. Germline CDR1 reads DFQATT; CDR2 reads SNEGSKA (reference sequence). V lost 6 bases and J lost 3; bases outside the gene matches: 9. The CDR3 length is 16 residues.